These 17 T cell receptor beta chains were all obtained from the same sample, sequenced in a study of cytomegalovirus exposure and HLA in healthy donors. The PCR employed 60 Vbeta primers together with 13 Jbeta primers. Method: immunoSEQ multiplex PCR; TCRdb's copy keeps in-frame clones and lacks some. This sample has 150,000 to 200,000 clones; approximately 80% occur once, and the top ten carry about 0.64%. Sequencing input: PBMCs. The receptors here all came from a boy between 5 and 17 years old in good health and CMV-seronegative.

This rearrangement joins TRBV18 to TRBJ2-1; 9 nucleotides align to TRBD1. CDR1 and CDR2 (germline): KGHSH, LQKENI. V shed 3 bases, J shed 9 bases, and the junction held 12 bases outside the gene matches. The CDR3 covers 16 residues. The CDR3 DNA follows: TGTGCCAGCTCACCTTCGGGACAGGGAGGGATCACTGAGCAGTTCTTC. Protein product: CASSPSGQGGITEQFF.

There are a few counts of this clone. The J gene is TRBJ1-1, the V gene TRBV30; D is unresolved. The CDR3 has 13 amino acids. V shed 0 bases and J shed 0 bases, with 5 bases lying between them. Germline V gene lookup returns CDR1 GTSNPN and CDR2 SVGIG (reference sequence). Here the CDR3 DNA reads TGTGCCTGGAGTGTACAGTTGAACACTGAAGCTTTCTTT. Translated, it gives CAWSVQLNTEAFF.

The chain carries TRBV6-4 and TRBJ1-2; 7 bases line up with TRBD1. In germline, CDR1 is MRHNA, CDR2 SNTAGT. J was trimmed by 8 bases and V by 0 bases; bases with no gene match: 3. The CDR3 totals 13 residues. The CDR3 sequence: CASSDSQGWGYTF. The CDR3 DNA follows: TGTGCCAGCAGTGACTCACAGGGGTGGGGCTACACCTTC.

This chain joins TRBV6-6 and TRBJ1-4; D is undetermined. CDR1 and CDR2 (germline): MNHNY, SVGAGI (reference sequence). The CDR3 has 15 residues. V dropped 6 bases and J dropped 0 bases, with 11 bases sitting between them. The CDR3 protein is CASSLTFATNEKLFF. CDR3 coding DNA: TGTGCCAGCAGCCTCACATTTGCAACTAATGAAAAACTGTTTTTT.

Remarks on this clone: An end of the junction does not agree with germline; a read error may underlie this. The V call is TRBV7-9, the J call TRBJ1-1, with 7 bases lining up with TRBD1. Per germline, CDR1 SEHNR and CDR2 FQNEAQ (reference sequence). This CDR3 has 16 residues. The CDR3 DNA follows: TGTTCCAGCAGCTTAGGGGCACAGGGGCCTTACACTGAAGCTTTCTTT. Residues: CSSSLGAQGPYTEAFF. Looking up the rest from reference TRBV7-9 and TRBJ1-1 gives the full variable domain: DTGVSQNPRHKITKRGQNVTFRCDPISEHNRLYWYRQTLGQGPEFLTYFQNEAQLEKSRLLSDRFSAERPKGSFSTLEIQRTEQGDSAMYLCSSSLGAQGPYTEAFFGQGTRLTVV.

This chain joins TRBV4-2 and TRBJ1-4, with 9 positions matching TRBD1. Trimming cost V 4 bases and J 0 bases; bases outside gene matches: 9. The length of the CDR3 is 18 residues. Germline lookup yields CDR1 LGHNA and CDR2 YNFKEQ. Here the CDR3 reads CASSPGQGLVATNEKLFF. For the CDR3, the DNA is TGTGCCAGCAGCCCCGGACAGGGGCTAGTTGCAACTAATGAAAAACTGTTTTTT.

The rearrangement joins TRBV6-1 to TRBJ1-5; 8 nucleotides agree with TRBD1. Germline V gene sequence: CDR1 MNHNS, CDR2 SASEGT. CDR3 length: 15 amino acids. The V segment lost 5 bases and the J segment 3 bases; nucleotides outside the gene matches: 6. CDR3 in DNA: TGTGCCAGCAGTCAGACAGGGGCGCACAATCAGCCCCAGCATTTT. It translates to CASSQTGAHNQPQHF.

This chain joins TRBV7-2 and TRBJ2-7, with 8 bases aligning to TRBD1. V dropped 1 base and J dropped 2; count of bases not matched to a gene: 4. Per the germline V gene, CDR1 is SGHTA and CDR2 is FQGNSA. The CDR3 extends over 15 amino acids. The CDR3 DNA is TGTGCCAGCAGCTTAGGGACAGGGTTTGCCTACGAGCAGTACTTC. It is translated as CASSLGTGFAYEQYF.

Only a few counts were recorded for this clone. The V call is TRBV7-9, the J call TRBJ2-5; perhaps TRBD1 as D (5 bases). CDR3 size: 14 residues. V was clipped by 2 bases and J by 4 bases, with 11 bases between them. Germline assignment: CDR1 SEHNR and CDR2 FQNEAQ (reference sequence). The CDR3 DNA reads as TGTGCCAGCAGCTTACGGAATAGGGGAGAGACCCAGTACTTC. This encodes CASSLRNRGETQYF.

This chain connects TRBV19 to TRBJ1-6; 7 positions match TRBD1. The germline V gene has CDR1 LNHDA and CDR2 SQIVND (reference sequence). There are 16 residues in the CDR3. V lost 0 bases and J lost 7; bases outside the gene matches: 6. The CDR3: CASSIDQAGGNSPLHF. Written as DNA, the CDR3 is TGTGCCAGTAGTATAGATCAGGCAGGGGGGAATTCACCCCTCCACTTT.

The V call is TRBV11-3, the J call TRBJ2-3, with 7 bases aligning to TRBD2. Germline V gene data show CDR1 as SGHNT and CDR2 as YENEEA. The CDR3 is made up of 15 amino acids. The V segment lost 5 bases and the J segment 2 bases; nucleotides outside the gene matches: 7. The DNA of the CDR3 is TGTGCCAGCAGCCGGAGCGGGGCCCCCACAGATACGCAGTATTTT. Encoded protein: CASSRSGAPTDTQYF.

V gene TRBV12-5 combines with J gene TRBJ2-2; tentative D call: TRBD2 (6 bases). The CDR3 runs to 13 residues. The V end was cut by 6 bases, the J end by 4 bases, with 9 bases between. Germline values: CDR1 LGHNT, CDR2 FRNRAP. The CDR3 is CASGAGSTGELFF. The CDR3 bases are TGTGCTAGTGGGGCGGGAAGCACCGGGGAGCTGTTTTTT. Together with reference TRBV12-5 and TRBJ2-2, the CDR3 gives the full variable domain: DARVTQTPRHKVTEMGQEVTMRCQPILGHNTVFWYRQTMMQGLELLAYFRNRAPLDDSGMPKDRFSAEMPDATLATLKIQPSEPRDSAVYFCASGAGSTGELFFGEGSRLTVL.

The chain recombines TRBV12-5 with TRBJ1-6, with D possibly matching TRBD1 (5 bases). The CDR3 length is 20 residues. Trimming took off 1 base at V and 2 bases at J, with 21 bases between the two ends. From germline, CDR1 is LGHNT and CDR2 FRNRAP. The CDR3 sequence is CASGLEAKSGDYTYNSPLHF. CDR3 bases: TGTGCTAGTGGTTTGGAAGCCAAGTCGGGGGATTACACCTATAATTCACCCCTCCACTTT.

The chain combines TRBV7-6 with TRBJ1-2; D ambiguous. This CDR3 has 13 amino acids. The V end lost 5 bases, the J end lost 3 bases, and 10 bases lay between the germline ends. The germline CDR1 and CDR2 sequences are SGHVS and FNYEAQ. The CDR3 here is CASSQLGDYGYTF. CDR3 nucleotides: TGTGCCAGCAGCCAACTAGGCGACTATGGCTACACCTTC.

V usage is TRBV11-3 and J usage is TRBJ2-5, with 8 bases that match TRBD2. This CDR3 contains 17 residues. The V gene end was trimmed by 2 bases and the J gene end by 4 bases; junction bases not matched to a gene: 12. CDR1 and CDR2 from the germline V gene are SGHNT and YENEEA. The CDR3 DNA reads TGTGCCAGCAGCTTATACGGGAGGGCCCTCGTTGGAGAGACCCAGTACTTC. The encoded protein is CASSLYGRALVGETQYF. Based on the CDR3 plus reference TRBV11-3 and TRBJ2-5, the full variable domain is EAGVVQSPRYKIIEKKQPVAFWCNPISGHNTLYWYLQNLGQGPELLIRYENEEAVDDSQLPKDRFSAERLKGVDSTLKIQPAELGDSAVYLCASSLYGRALVGETQYFGPGTRLLVL.

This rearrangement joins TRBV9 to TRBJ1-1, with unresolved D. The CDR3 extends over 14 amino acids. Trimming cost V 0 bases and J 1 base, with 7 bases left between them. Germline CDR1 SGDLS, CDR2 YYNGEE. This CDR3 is CASSVGPGNTEAFF. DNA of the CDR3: TGTGCCAGCAGCGTAGGTCCAGGGAACACTGAAGCTTTCTTT.

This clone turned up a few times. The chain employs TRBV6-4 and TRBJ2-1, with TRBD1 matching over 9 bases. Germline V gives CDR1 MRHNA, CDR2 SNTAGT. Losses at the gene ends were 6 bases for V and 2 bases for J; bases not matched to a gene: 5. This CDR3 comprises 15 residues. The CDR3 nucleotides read TGTGCCAGCAGCTTGGGACAGGGCCCCTACAATGAGCAGTTCTTC. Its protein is CASSLGQGPYNEQFF.